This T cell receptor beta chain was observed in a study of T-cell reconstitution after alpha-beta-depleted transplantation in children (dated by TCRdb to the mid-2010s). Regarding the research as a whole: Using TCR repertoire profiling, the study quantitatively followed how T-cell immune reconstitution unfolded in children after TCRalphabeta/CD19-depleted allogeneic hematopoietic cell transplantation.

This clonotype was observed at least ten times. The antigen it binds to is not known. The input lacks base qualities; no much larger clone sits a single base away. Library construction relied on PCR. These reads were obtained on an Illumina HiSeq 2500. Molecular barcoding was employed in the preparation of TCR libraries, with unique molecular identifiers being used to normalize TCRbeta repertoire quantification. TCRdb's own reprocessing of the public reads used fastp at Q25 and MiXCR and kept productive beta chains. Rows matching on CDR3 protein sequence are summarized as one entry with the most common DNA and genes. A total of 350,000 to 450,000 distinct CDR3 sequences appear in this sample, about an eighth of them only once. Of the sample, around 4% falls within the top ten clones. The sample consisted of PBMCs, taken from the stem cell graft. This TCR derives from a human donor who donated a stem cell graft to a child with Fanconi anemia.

The CDR3 has the sequence CAIGGSGQGLLYGYTF. The DNA reads TGTGCCATAGGAGGTTCGGGACAGGGGTTACTCTATGGCTACACCTTC. The rearrangement combines TRBV10-3 with TRBJ1-2; 10 junctional bases match TRBD1. Here V drops 9 bases and J drops 4 bases, and the junction holds 14 bases not matched to any gene. The CDR3 goes from the cysteine to the phenylalanine over 16 residues. Only CDR3 DNA remains: 48 bases, in frame from the first base. The germline V gene gives CDR1 as ENHRY and CDR2 as SYGVKD.